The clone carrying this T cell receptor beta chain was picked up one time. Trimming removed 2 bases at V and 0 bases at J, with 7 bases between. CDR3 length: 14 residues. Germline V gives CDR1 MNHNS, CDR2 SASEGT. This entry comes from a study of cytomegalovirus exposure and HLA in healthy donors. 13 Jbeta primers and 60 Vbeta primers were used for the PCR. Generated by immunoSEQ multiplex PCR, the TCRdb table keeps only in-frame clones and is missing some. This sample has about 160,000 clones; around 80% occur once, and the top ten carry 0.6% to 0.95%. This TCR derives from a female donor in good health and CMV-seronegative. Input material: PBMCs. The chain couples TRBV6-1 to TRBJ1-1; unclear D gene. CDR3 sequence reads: CASSERWLNTEAFF. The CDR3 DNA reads TGTGCCAGCAGTGAAAGATGGCTGAACACTGAAGCTTTCTTT.